Given below is one TCR beta chain in context. This specimen comes from a study of T cell clones after liver transplantation. Study as a whole: Liver transplant recipients had immunosuppression withdrawal attempted within 2 years. As an antigen-independent comparator, third-party-reactive TCRbeta sequences came from pre-transplant mixed lymphocyte reactions.

The ends lost 4 bases at V and 2 bases at J; junction bases unmatched: 3. Per germline, CDR1 SQVTM and CDR2 ANQGSEA. This CDR3 region has 14 residues. Using immunoSEQ multiplex PCR, the repertoire was profiled, and TCRdb retains in-frame clones only, with some absent. The repertoire holds 65,000 to 80,000 clones, with 75% to 90% as singletons. The TCR sequence derives from a human patient who received a liver transplant. Some T cells may trace back to the graft donor. Specimen: CD4+ T cells from blood, collected at the 22-month timepoint. The V and J genes are TRBV29-1 and TRBJ1-5, with 9 bases fitting TRBD1. The CDR3 protein is CSVGDRGGNQPQHF. CDR3 nucleotide sequence: TGCAGCGTTGGAGACAGGGGGGGCAATCAGCCCCAGCATTTT. Full variable domain (outside the CDR3, taken from reference TRBV29-1 and TRBJ1-5): SAVISQKPSRDICQRGTSLTIQCQVDSQVTMMFWYRQQPGQSLTLIATANQGSEATYESGFVIDKFPISRPNLTFSTLTVSNMSPEDSSIYLCSVGDRGGNQPQHFGDGTRLSIL.